A single sample is the source of the 27 T cell receptor beta chains below, sequenced in a study of OX40 agonist ivuxolimab in advanced cancers. This table comes from immunoSEQ multiplex PCR, and its TCRdb copy is limited to in-frame clones, with some not included. This table holds tens of thousands of clones, 65% to 85% found once. This specimen was CD4+ or CD8+ T cells sorted from blood, taken in a trial of the OX40 agonist ivuxolimab. The origin of the receptors is an adult with an advanced solid tumor such as melanoma, head and neck, liver or kidney cancer.

As for this clone: The junction does not match germline at one end; this may be a read error. The chain is built from TRBV5-5 and TRBJ2-7, with a tentative D call TRBD2 (6 bases). Germline-derived CDR1 and CDR2 are SGHKS and YYEKEE (reference sequence). The CDR3 sequence is 13 residues long. The CDR3 sequence: CASSQVASAEQYF. For the CDR3, the DNA is TGCGCCAGCAGCCAAGTGGCTAGCGCCGAGCAGTACTTC.

This chain uses TRBV6-6 with TRBJ2-3, with 10 bases fitting TRBD1. The V gene's germline CDR1 is MNHNY and CDR2 SVGAGI (reference sequence). Losses at the gene ends were 5 bases for V and 2 bases for J; bases not matched to a gene: 7. The CDR3 has 16 residues. Here the CDR3 DNA reads TGTGCCAGCAGTCCGGACAGGGGGAGCTACACAGATACGCAGTATTTT. Translation: CASSPDRGSYTDTQYF.

This sequence joins TRBV7-9 and TRBJ2-1, with 9 bases that match TRBD2. Germline values: CDR1 SEHNR, CDR2 FQNEAQ (reference sequence). V dropped 5 bases and J dropped 1; count of bases not matched to a gene: 6. The CDR3 consists of 16 residues. The CDR3 region is CASSGGTSLSYNEQFF. Here the CDR3 DNA reads TGTGCCAGCAGCGGTGGGACTAGCCTTTCCTACAATGAGCAGTTCTTC.

The V and J genes are TRBV5-5 and TRBJ2-3, with 8 bases fitting TRBD2. The CDR3 runs 15 residues. J was trimmed by 5 bases and V by 3 bases; bases with no gene match: 8. The germline V gene encodes CDR1 SGHKS and CDR2 YYEKEE (reference sequence). The CDR3 spells CASSWNGGAGDTQYF. As DNA, the CDR3 is TGTGCCAGCAGCTGGAACGGGGGGGCAGGAGATACGCAGTATTTT.

The chain uses TRBV7-3 and TRBJ2-2; 8 bases are a match to TRBD2. V trimming: 7 bases; J trimming: 7 bases; junction bases outside the gene matches: 14. From germline, CDR1 is SGHTA and CDR2 FQGTGA. This CDR3 spans 16 amino acids. CDR3: CASTFTPGGRGGELFF. CDR3 in DNA: TGTGCCAGCACCTTCACCCCGGGGGGGCGTGGCGGGGAGCTGTTTTTT.

About this clone itself: In the same sample, other DNA sequences code for this CDR3. CDR3 amino acids: CASSAGTGIYEQYF. The CDR3 coding sequence is TGTGCCAGCAGTGCCGGGACAGGAATTTACGAGCAGTACTTC. V gene TRBV6-1 combines with J gene TRBJ2-7, with 8 bases matching TRBD1. V was pared by 4 bases and J by 4 bases, with 6 bases of the junction left unmatched. The germline V gene has CDR1 MNHNS and CDR2 SASEGT. CDR3 length equals 14 residues.

The V and J genes are TRBV7-2 and TRBJ1-2; TRBD1 agrees at 12 bases. CDR1 and CDR2 from the germline V gene are SGHTA and FQGNSA. There are 14 residues in the CDR3. The V and J ends lost 1 base and 8 bases, in that order; junction bases with no gene match: 2. Here the CDR3 reads CASSLGGTGGGYTF. The DNA for the CDR3 is TGTGCCAGCAGCTTAGGTGGGACAGGGGGCGGCTACACCTTC.

This clone was seen at least ten times. V and J are TRBV4-3 and TRBJ1-2, with a possible D match to TRBD1 (5 bases). Trimming removed 0 bases at V and 5 bases at J, with 13 bases between. This CDR3 has 15 residues. The germline gives CDR1 LGHNA, CDR2 YSLEER. The CDR3 loop is CASSQDWSGNYGYTF. CDR3 bases: TGCGCCAGCAGCCAAGATTGGTCAGGGAATTATGGCTACACCTTC.

J is TRBJ2-2 and V is TRBV19; tentatively, D is TRBD2 (6 bases). Germline V lookup: CDR1 LNHDA, CDR2 SQIVND (reference sequence). V lost 3 bases, J lost 4 bases, and 12 bases lay in between. The CDR3 is 15 residues long. In DNA form, the CDR3 reads TGTGCCAGTAGTATCGGAGGGGTAGGCACCGGGGAGCTGTTTTTT. It encodes CASSIGGVGTGELFF.

The chain is built from TRBV11-2 and TRBJ2-7; TRBD2 aligns across 12 bases. CDR3 length equals 15 residues. V dropped 5 bases and J dropped 4; count of bases not matched to a gene: 6. Germline V gene sequence: CDR1 SGHAT, CDR2 FQNNGV. This CDR3 is CASSQITSGGYEQYF. The CDR3 DNA sequence: TGTGCCAGCAGCCAAATTACTAGCGGGGGGTACGAGCAGTACTTC.

The CDR3 sequence: CSAPLGTEAFF. The CDR3 DNA reads as TGCAGTGCACCGTTGGGCACTGAAGCTTTCTTT. This chain uses TRBV20-1 with TRBJ1-1; D gene unclear. Germline lookup yields CDR1 DFQATT and CDR2 SNEGSKA (reference sequence). V lost 6 bases, J lost 4 bases, and 9 bases lay in between. The CDR3 extends over 11 amino acids.

This clone was seen only a few times. The sample has other DNA sequences that encode this CDR3 too. This chain connects TRBV27 to TRBJ1-2, with 7 bases identical to TRBD1. Germline CDR1 MNHEY, CDR2 SMNVEV (reference sequence). With V trimmed by 0 bases and J by 2 bases, 0 bases remained unmatched. There are 14 residues in the CDR3. The CDR3 sequence: CASSLSGGNYGYTF. The DNA of the CDR3 is TGTGCCAGCAGTTTATCAGGGGGCAACTATGGCTACACCTTC.

The chain is built from TRBV2 and TRBJ2-5; tentatively, D is TRBD1 (5 bases). V was trimmed by 5 bases and J by 2 bases, leaving 12 bases between them. Germline CDR1 SNHLY, CDR2 FYNNEI. The CDR3 is 14 amino acids. As DNA, the CDR3 is TGTGCCAGCAGTCAGGGTGGGGTACAAGAGACCCAGTACTTC. Residues: CASSQGGVQETQYF.

The table lists this clone with a count of one. V is TRBV30 and J is TRBJ2-7; D remains ambiguous. This CDR3 comprises 13 residues. From germline, CDR1 is GTSNPN and CDR2 SVGIG (reference sequence). The germline V and J ends were trimmed by 4 bases and 2 bases, with 12 bases remaining between them. The CDR3 is CAWNLDLAYEQYF. Here the CDR3 DNA reads TGTGCCTGGAATCTGGACCTTGCCTACGAGCAGTACTTC.

The chain links TRBV2 to TRBJ1-2; 12 bases fit TRBD1. The CDR3 contains 15 residues. The germline CDR1 and CDR2 sequences are SNHLY and FYNNEI. V lost 6 bases, J lost 2 bases, and 4 bases stayed unmatched. Here the CDR3 reads CASRGTGGANYGYTF. The CDR3 nucleotides are TGTGCCAGCAGGGGGACAGGGGGCGCGAACTATGGCTACACCTTC.

The chain combines TRBV23-1 with TRBJ1-5; TRBD1 is a possible D gene (6 bases). TRBV23-1 belongs to the ORF category, with a function that is uncertain. The CDR3 spans 18 residues. Trimming cost V 6 bases and J 0 bases, with 21 bases left between them. For the CDR3, the DNA is TGCGCCAGCAGAGGGGACACCTACACCTGGGATAGCAATCAGCCCCAGCATTTT. Translated, it gives CASRGDTYTWDSNQPQHF.

V usage is TRBV29-1 and J usage is TRBJ2-5; D not certain. With 8 bases removed from V and 4 bases from J, the gap between germline ends came to 14 bases. CDR1 and CDR2 from the germline V gene are SQVTM and ANQGSEA. This CDR3 is 12 amino acids long. CDR3 residues: CSPREGLETQYF. In DNA, the CDR3 is TGCAGCCCACGTGAAGGGTTAGAGACCCAGTACTTC.

J is TRBJ1-4 and V is TRBV10-2; D ambiguous. CDR3 length: 12 residues. V was shortened by 8 bases and J by 4 bases, with 8 bases between the two germline ends. Germline CDR1 and CDR2: WSHSY and SAAADI. CDR3 bases: TGCGCCAGCGACTCGGGTAATGAAAAACTGTTTTTT. Translating it yields CASDSGNEKLFF.

The CDR3 reads CASRRTAGTNTEAFF. The CDR3 DNA is TGTGCCAGCAGGCGGACGGCAGGAACGAACACTGAAGCTTTCTTT. The V gene is TRBV27, the J gene TRBJ1-1; the D is unclear. Looked up from germline, CDR1 is MNHEY and CDR2 is SMNVEV (reference sequence). The CDR3 is 15 amino acids. V was trimmed by 6 bases and J by 1 base, leaving 15 bases between them.

The rearrangement links TRBV10-3 to TRBJ2-2; D is possibly TRBD1 (5 bases). CDR1 and CDR2 (germline): ENHRY, SYGVKD. The length of the CDR3 is 14 residues. V was shortened by 4 bases and J by 5 bases, with 11 bases between the two germline ends. The CDR3 region is CAISVDQGTGELFF. In DNA, the CDR3 is TGTGCCATCAGTGTGGATCAGGGAACCGGGGAGCTGTTTTTT.

As to this clone: A junction boundary mismatches the germline segment, possibly from a read error. The rearrangement uses TRBV7-7 and TRBJ2-6; 7 nucleotides agree with TRBD2. Germline loops: CDR1 SSHAT, CDR2 FNYEAQ (reference sequence). The CDR3 loop spans 13 amino acids. CDR3 in amino acids: CASSGNGANVLTF. The CDR3 DNA is TGTGCTAGCAGCGGGAACGGGGCCAACGTCCTGACTTTC.

The genes are TRBV13 and TRBJ1-5; D gene uncertain. This CDR3 contains 16 residues. In germline, CDR1 is PRHDT, CDR2 FYEKMQ (reference sequence). Trimming took off 0 bases at V and 2 bases at J, with 11 bases between the two ends. The CDR3 coding sequence is TGTGCCAGCAGCTTAGGAGGTAAGGGCGGCAATCAGCCCCAGCATTTT. This encodes CASSLGGKGGNQPQHF.

This chain joins TRBV28 and TRBJ2-1; 8 positions match TRBD1. After removal of 3 bases from V and 12 bases from J, the junction contained 13 bases not matched to a gene. The CDR3 is 15 residues long. Germline V lookup: CDR1 MDHEN, CDR2 SYDVKM. The CDR3 protein is CASSFLRGPGTGQFF. CDR3 nucleotides: TGTGCCAGCAGTTTCCTCCGAGGGCCGGGGACAGGGCAGTTCTTC.

A single count supports this clone. The chain is built from TRBV5-1 and TRBJ2-7; possibly TRBD1 for D (6 bases). Per the germline V gene, CDR1 is SGHRS and CDR2 is YFSETQ. Trimming took 0 bases from V and 9 from J, leaving 13 bases between them. This CDR3 is 13 amino acids long. CDR3 sequence reads: CASSLADSLGQYF. The CDR3 DNA is TGCGCCAGCAGCTTGGCGGACAGCCTCGGGCAGTACTTC.

The V call is TRBV5-5, the J call TRBJ2-7; TRBD1 is a possible D gene (6 bases). The V end lost 3 bases, the J end lost 0 bases, and 10 bases lay between the germline ends. The V gene's germline CDR1 is SGHKS and CDR2 YYEKEE (reference sequence). CDR3 length: 14 amino acids. CDR3 residues: CASSSYRDSYEQYF. In DNA form, the CDR3 reads TGTGCCAGCAGCTCATACAGGGACTCCTACGAGCAGTACTTC.

The V and J genes are TRBV7-6 and TRBJ2-2; no reliable D call. Germline-derived CDR1 and CDR2 are SGHVS and FNYEAQ. The CDR3 consists of 14 residues. The V end was cut by 1 base, the J end by 5 bases, with 8 bases between. The CDR3 bases are TGTGCCAGCAGCTTAGTGCTCGAAACCGGGGAGCTGTTTTTT. Translation: CASSLVLETGELFF.

The table lists this clone with a few counts. J is TRBJ2-2 and V is TRBV5-6, with TRBD1 identical over 10 bases. This CDR3 has 16 amino acids. Germline V gene data show CDR1 as SGHDT and CDR2 as YYEEEE. Trimming removed 4 bases from V and 4 bases from J; junction bases left unmatched: 7. CDR3 loop: CASSRGTGASTGELFF. The DNA of the CDR3 is TGTGCCAGCAGCCGAGGGACAGGGGCGTCCACCGGGGAGCTGTTTTTT.